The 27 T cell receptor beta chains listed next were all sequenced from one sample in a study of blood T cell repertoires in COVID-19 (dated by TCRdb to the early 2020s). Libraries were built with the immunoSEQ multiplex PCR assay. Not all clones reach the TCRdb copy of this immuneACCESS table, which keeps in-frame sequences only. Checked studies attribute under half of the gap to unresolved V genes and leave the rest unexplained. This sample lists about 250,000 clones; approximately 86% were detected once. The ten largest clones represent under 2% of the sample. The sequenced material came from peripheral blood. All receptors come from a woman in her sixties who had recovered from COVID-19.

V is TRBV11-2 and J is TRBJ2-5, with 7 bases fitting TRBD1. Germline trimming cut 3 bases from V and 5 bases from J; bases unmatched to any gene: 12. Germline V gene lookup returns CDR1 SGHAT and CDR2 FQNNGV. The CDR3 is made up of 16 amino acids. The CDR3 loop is CASSFPAGGWLETQYF. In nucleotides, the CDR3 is TGTGCCAGCAGCTTCCCGGCAGGGGGTTGGCTGGAGACCCAGTACTTC.

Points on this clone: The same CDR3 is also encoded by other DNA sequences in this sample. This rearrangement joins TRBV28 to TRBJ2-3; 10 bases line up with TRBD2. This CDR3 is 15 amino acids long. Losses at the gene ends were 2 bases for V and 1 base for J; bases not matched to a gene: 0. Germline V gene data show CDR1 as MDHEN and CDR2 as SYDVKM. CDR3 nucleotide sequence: TGTGCCAGCAGTTTACTAGCGGGGGGCACAGATACGCAGTATTTT. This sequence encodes CASSLLAGGTDTQYF. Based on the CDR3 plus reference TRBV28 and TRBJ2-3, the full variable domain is DVKVTQSSRYLVKRTGEKVFLECVQDMDHENMFWYRQDPGLGLRLIYFSYDVKMKEKGDIPEGYSVSREKKERFSLILESASTNQTSMYLCASSLLAGGTDTQYFGPGTRLTVL.

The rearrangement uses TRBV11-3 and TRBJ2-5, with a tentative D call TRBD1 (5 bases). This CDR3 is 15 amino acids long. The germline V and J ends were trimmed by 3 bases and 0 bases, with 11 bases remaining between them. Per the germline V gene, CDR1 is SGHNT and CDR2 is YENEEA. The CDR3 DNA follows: TGTGCCAGCAGCTTGACAGCGACGTACCAAGAGACCCAGTACTTC. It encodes CASSLTATYQETQYF.

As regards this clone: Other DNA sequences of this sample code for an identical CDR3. The DNA of the CDR3 is TGTGCCAGCAGTTACCCGGATACGCAGTATTTT. This sequence encodes CASSYPDTQYF. J is TRBJ2-3 and V is TRBV6-6; D gene uncertain. V lost 2 bases and J 6 bases, leaving 3 bases between the germline ends. Germline lookup yields CDR1 MNHNY and CDR2 SVGAGI (reference sequence). CDR3 length: 11 amino acids.

CDR3 DNA: TGTGCCAGCAGCTGGACAGGTTACAATCAGCCCCAGCATTTT. Its protein product is CASSWTGYNQPQHF. The V and J genes are TRBV6-5 and TRBJ1-5; 7 bases match TRBD1. This CDR3 region has 14 residues. Trimming cost V 6 bases and J 3 bases; bases outside gene matches: 5. The germline V gene has CDR1 MNHEY and CDR2 SVGAGI.

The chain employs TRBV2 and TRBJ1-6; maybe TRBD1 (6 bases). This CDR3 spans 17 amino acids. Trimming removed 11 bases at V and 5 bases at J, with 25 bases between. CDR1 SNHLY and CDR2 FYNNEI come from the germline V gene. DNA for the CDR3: TGTGCCGTTACTGGGGGGGCAGGTGGTTTGGATAATTCACCCCTCCACTTT. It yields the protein CAVTGGAGGLDNSPLHF.

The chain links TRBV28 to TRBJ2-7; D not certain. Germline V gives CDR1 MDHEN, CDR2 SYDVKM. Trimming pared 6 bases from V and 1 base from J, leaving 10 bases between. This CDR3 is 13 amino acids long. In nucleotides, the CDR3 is TGTGCCAGCAGCCTACCGATGTCCTACGAGCAGTACTTC. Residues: CASSLPMSYEQYF.

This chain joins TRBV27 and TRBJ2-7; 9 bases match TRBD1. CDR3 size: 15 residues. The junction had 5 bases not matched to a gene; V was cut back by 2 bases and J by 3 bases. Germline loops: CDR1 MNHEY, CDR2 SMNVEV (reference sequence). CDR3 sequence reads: CASSLRTGVFYEQYF. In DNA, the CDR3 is TGTGCCAGCAGTTTACGGACAGGGGTATTCTACGAGCAGTACTTC.

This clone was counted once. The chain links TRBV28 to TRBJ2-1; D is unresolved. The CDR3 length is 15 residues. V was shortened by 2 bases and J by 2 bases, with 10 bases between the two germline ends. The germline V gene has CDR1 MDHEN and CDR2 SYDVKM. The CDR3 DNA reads TGTGCCAGCAGTTTAATATCACAGCCCTACAATGAGCAGTTCTTC. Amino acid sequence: CASSLISQPYNEQFF. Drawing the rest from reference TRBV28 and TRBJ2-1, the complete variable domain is DVKVTQSSRYLVKRTGEKVFLECVQDMDHENMFWYRQDPGLGLRLIYFSYDVKMKEKGDIPEGYSVSREKKERFSLILESASTNQTSMYLCASSLISQPYNEQFFGPGTRLTVL.

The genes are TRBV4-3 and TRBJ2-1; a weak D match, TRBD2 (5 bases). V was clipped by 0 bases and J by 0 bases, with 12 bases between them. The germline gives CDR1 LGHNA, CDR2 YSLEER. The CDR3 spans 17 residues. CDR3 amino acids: CASSQDYGMSSYNEQFF. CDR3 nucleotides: TGCGCCAGCAGCCAAGATTACGGGATGAGCTCCTACAATGAGCAGTTCTTC.

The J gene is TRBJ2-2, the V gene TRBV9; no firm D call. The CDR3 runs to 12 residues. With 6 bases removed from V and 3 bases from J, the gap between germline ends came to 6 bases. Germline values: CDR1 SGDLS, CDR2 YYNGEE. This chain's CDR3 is CASTPYTGELFF. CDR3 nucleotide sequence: TGTGCCAGCACCCCTTACACCGGGGAGCTGTTTTTT.

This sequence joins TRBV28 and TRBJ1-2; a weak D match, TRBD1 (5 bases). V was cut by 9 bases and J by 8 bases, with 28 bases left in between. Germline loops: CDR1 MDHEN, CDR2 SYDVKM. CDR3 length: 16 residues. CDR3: CASGARGTSGAYGYTF. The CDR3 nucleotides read TGTGCCAGTGGGGCGCGGGGGACCTCCGGGGCATACGGCTACACCTTC.

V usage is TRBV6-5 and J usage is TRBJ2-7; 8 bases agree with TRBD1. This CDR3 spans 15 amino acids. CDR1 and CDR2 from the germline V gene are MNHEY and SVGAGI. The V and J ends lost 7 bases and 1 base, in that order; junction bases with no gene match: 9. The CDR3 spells CASTLGTGISYEQYF. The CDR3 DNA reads TGTGCCAGCACCCTAGGGACAGGCATATCCTACGAGCAGTACTTC.

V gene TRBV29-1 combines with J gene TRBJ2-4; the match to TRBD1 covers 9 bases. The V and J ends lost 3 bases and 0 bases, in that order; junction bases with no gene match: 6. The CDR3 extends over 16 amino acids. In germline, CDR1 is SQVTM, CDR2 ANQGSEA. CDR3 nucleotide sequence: TGCAGCGTTGATGGGACAGGGCCTCTAGCCAAAAACATTCAGTACTTC. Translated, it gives CSVDGTGPLAKNIQYF. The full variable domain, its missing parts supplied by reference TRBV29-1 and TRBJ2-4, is SAVISQKPSRDICQRGTSLTIQCQVDSQVTMMFWYRQQPGQSLTLIATANQGSEATYESGFVIDKFPISRPNLTFSTLTVSNMSPEDSSIYLCSVDGTGPLAKNIQYFGAGTRLSVL.

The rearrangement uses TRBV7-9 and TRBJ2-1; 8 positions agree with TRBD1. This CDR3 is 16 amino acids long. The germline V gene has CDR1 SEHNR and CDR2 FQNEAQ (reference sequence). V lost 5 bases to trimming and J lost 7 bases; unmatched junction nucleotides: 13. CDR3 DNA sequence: TGTGCCAGCAGCCGTTCGACAGGGGCGGGTTGGAATGAGCAGTTCTTC. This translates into CASSRSTGAGWNEQFF.

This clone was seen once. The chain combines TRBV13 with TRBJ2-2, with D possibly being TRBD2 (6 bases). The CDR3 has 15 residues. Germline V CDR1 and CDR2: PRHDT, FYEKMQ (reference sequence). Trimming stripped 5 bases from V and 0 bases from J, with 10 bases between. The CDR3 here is CASSHSGPNTGELFF. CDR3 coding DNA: TGTGCCAGCAGCCATAGCGGCCCGAACACCGGGGAGCTGTTTTTT.

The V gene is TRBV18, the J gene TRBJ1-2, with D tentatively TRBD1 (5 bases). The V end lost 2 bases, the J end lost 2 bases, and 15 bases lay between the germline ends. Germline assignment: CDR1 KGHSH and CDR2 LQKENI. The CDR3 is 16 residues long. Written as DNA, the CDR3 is TGTGCCAGCTCACCAAGGGAAGGGGCACAGAACTATGGCTACACCTTC. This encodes CASSPREGAQNYGYTF.

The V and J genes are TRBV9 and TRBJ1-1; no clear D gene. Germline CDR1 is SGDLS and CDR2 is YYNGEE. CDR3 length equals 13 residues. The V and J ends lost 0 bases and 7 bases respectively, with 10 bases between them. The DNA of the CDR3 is TGTGCCAGCAGCGTAGAGGGAGTGGATGAAGCTTTCTTT. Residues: CASSVEGVDEAFF.

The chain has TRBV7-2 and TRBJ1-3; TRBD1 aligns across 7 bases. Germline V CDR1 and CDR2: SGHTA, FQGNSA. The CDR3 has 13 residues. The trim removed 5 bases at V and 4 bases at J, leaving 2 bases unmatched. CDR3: CASSQDRGNTIYF. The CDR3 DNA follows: TGTGCCAGCAGCCAGGACAGGGGAAACACCATATATTTT.

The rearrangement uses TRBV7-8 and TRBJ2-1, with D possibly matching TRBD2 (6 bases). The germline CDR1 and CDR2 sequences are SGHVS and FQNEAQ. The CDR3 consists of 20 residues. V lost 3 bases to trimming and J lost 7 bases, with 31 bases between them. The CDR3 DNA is TGTGCCAGCAGCTTTGAGGTGTGGCGAAGCGGGTACTACCAGGAAAATGAGCAGTTCTTC. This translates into CASSFEVWRSGYYQENEQFF.

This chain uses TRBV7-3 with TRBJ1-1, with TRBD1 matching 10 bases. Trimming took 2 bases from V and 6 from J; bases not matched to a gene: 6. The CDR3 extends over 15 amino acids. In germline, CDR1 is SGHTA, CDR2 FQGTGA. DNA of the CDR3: TGTGCCAGCAGCTTAGATGGACAGGGGGTCGCTGAAGCTTTCTTT. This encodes CASSLDGQGVAEAFF.

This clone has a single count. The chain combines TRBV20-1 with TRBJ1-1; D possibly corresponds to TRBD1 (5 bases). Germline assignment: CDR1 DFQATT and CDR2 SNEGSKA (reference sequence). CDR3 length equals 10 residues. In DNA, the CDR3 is TGCAGGGTACCGGGACTTGAAGCTTTCTTT. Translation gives CRVPGLEAFF.

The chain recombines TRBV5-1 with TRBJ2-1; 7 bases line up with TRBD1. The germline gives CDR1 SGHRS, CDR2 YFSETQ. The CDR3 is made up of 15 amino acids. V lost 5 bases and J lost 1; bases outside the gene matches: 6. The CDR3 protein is CASRRGTVSYNEQFF. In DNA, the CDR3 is TGCGCCAGCAGGCGTGGGACAGTTTCCTACAATGAGCAGTTCTTC.

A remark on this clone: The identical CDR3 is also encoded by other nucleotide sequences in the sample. The CDR3 here is CASSRQGNQPQHF. CDR3 sequence (DNA): TGTGCCAGCAGTCGACAGGGAAATCAGCCCCAGCATTTT. The chain employs TRBV12-3 or TRBV12-4 and TRBJ1-5, with 7 nucleotides matching TRBD1. This CDR3 is 13 amino acids long. J lost 4 bases, V lost 5 bases, and 2 bases had no gene match.

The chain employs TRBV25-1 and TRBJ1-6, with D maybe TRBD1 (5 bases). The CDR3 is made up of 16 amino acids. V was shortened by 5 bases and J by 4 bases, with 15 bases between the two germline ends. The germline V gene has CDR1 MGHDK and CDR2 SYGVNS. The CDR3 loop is CASSNGGTPYNSPLHF. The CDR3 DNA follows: TGTGCCAGCAGTAACGGGGGGACCCCATATAATTCACCCCTCCACTTT.

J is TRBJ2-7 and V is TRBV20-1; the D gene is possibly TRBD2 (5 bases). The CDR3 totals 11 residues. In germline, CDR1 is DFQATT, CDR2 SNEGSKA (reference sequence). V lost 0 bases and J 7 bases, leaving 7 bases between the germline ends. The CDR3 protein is CSARDRGEQYF. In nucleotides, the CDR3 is TGCAGTGCTAGAGATCGAGGGGAGCAGTACTTC.

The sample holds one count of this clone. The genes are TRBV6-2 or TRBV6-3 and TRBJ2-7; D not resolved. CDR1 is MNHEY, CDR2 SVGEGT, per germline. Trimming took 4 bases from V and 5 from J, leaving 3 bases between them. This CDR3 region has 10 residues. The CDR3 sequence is CASSSDEQYF. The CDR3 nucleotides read TGTGCCAGCAGTTCGGACGAGCAGTACTTC.